This T cell receptor beta chain is from a study of T cells in Graves' hyperthyroidism and ophthalmopathy. The germline V gene encodes CDR1 SQVTM and CDR2 ANQGSEA. V lost 1 base and J lost 2; bases outside the gene matches: 7. There are 15 residues in the CDR3. This clonotype was seen many times. The TCR beta CDR3 regions underwent amplification using RNA transcripts as the source. During a first-round RT-PCR of the TCR CDR3, the HTBI primer set was used. TCRdb redid the calling of the multiplex PCR reads with MiXCR, one entry per CDR3 protein. Of 490,000 or so distinct CDR3 sequences in the sample, 46% are singletons; the top ten hold around two fifths.

This rearrangement joins TRBV29-1 to TRBJ2-5, with 7 bases identical to TRBD2. Sequenced input: peripheral blood or thyroid tissue (not recorded which). This TCR came from an adult woman with Graves' disease, either hyperthyroidism or ophthalmopathy (not recorded which). The CDR3 DNA reads TGCAGCGTTGAAGCAGGCTGGGGGGGACAAGAGACCCAGTACTTC. Protein product: CSVEAGWGGQETQYF.